A single sample is the source of the 18 T cell receptor beta chains below, sequenced in a study of CD8 T cells in Susac syndrome (dated 2019 in TCRdb). The library came from the immunoSEQ multiplex PCR assay. RNA was extracted using the RNeasy kit, and roughly 0.5 to 1 microgram was reverse transcribed with random hexamers. TCRdb passed the public sequencing reads through fastp at Q25 and MiXCR, retaining productive beta sequences. Entries are consolidated by CDR3 protein sequence, retaining the most common genes and DNA. Counted in this sample were about 150,000 distinct CDR3 sequences; around 95% of them appeared once. The ten largest clones add up to approximately 0.15% of the sample. Sequences were obtained from CD8+ T cells from PBMCs. These receptors originate from a human donor with multiple sclerosis.

The chain uses TRBV2 and TRBJ2-7; D perhaps matches TRBD1 (6 bases). The length of the CDR3 is 15 residues. The germline V gene encodes CDR1 SNHLY and CDR2 FYNNEI. The V end was cut by 2 bases, the J end by 6 bases, with 17 bases between. The CDR3 DNA sequence: TGTGCCAGCAGTGAACCCGGGCAGGGGATTGTCGAGCAGTACTTC. The encoded protein is CASSEPGQGIVEQYF.

The chain joins TRBV7-9 to TRBJ2-7, with a tentative D call TRBD1 (5 bases). V shed 5 bases and J shed 1 base, with 9 bases lying between them. CDR1 and CDR2 from the germline V gene are SEHNR and FQNEAQ (reference sequence). The CDR3 spans 13 residues. This chain's CDR3 is CASSQGISYEQYV. CDR3 nucleotides: TGTGCCAGCAGCCAGGGAATTTCCTACGAGCAGTACGTC.

This rearrangement joins TRBV4-1 to TRBJ2-7, with D tentatively TRBD1 (5 bases). Trimming left V 4 bases short and J 4 bases short, with 14 bases between. This CDR3 has 14 residues. CDR1 and CDR2 (germline): MGHRA, YSYEKL. CDR3 in DNA: TGCGCCAGCAGCCCTCAGGCAGGGATGTACGAGCAGTACGTC. Amino acids: CASSPQAGMYEQYV.

CDR3 protein: CASSSWGGETQYF. The CDR3 nucleotides read TGTGCCAGCAGTTCGTGGGGGGGAGAGACCCAGTACTTC. This chain connects TRBV9 to TRBJ2-5, with 7 bases lining up with TRBD2. From germline, CDR1 is SGDLS and CDR2 YYNGEE. V lost 5 bases, J lost 4 bases, and 5 bases stayed unmatched. CDR3 size: 13 residues.

The chain joins TRBV6-6 to TRBJ2-7; 8 nucleotides match TRBD1. Germline values: CDR1 MNHNY, CDR2 SVGAGI (reference sequence). V lost 6 bases to trimming and J lost 6 bases; unmatched junction nucleotides: 10. The CDR3 is 14 amino acids. This chain's CDR3 is CASSPRAGTGEQYV. The CDR3 bases are TGTGCCAGCAGCCCTAGGGCAGGGACAGGCGAGCAGTACGTC.

J is TRBJ1-4 and V is TRBV27, with 9 bases matching TRBD1. The J segment lost 1 base and the V segment lost 1 base, leaving 4 bases of the junction unmatched. CDR1 and CDR2 from the germline V gene are MNHEY and SMNVEV (reference sequence). The CDR3 is 17 amino acids. The CDR3 nucleotides are TGTGCCAGCAGTTTATTGGGACAGGGAATAACTAATGAAAAACTGTTTTTT. It translates to CASSLLGQGITNEKLFF.

CDR3 protein: CATSWTGSSGNTIYF. The CDR3 region has the DNA TGTGCCACCAGCTGGACAGGGAGCTCTGGAAACACCATATATTTT. The chain recombines TRBV15 with TRBJ1-3; TRBD1 agrees at 8 bases. The CDR3 is 15 amino acids. After removal of 5 bases from V and 0 bases from J, the junction contained 3 bases not matched to a gene. CDR1 is LNHNV and CDR2 is YYDKDF in the germline V gene (reference sequence).

The chain couples TRBV24-1 to TRBJ2-2; D is uncertain. Germline V gene data show CDR1 as KGHDR and CDR2 as SFDVKD. V was clipped by 3 bases and J by 7 bases, with 8 bases between them. The CDR3 has 13 amino acids. The CDR3 DNA reads TGTGCCACCAGTGATCGACTTGACGGGGAGCTGTTTTTT. Amino acid sequence: CATSDRLDGELFF.

The chain links TRBV28 to TRBJ1-2; D is perhaps TRBD1 (5 bases). V was shortened by 5 bases and J by 5 bases, with 12 bases between the two germline ends. The CDR3 is 13 residues long. Germline loops: CDR1 MDHEN, CDR2 SYDVKM. CDR3 protein: CASSPQTVYGYTF. The CDR3 bases are TGTGCCAGCAGTCCCCAGACAGTTTATGGCTACACCTTC.

The chain has TRBV20-1 and TRBJ2-3, with 8 bases aligning to TRBD1. J lost 2 bases, V lost 3 bases, and 7 bases had no gene match. The germline V gene has CDR1 DFQATT and CDR2 SNEGSKA (reference sequence). The CDR3 is 15 residues long. The CDR3: CSASPTGAYTDTQYF. DNA for the CDR3: TGCAGTGCTAGCCCGACAGGGGCCTACACAGATACGCAGTATTTT.

In nucleotides, the CDR3 is TGTGCCAGCAGCCCCGCCAGCGGAGGTCAGCCCCAGCATTTT. Amino acid sequence: CASSPASGGQPQHF. V gene TRBV12-3 or TRBV12-4 combines with J gene TRBJ1-5, with D unresolved. There are 14 residues in the CDR3. V gave up 6 bases and J gave up 6 bases, with 15 bases separating them.

The genes are TRBV29-1 and TRBJ1-2, with a possible D match to TRBD1 (5 bases). V was trimmed by 6 bases and J by 4 bases, leaving 12 bases between them. This CDR3 is 12 amino acids long. Germline assignment: CDR1 SQVTM and CDR2 ANQGSEA. CDR3 protein: CSVPRVTYGYTF. CDR3 DNA sequence: TGCAGCGTACCCAGGGTGACCTATGGCTACACCTTC.

V gene TRBV7-2 combines with J gene TRBJ2-7, with D perhaps TRBD1 (5 bases). V gave up 3 bases and J gave up 1 base, with 10 bases separating them. Germline V gives CDR1 SGHTA, CDR2 FQGNSA. The CDR3 contains 14 residues. DNA for the CDR3: TGTGCCAGCAGCTTGACATACAGGTCCTACGAGCAGTACGTC. Translation gives CASSLTYRSYEQYV.

V gene TRBV5-1 combines with J gene TRBJ2-1, with 7 bases aligning to TRBD1. The J segment lost 2 bases and the V segment lost 1 base, leaving 6 bases of the junction unmatched. Germline-derived CDR1 and CDR2 are SGHRS and YFSETQ. The CDR3 runs to 16 residues. The CDR3 protein is CASSLRGTGAYNEQFF. The CDR3 region has the DNA TGCGCCAGCAGCTTGCGAGGTACAGGGGCCTACAATGAGCAGTTCTTC. The whole variable domain, remainder taken from reference TRBV5-1 and TRBJ2-1, is KAGVTQTPRYLIKTRGQQVTLSCSPISGHRSVSWYQQTPGQGLQFLFEYFSETQRNKGNFPGRFSGRQFSNSRSEMNVSTLELGDSALYLCASSLRGTGAYNEQFFGPGTRLTVL.

The chain combines TRBV19 with TRBJ2-1; 9 bases fit TRBD1. CDR1 LNHDA and CDR2 SQIVND come from the germline V gene (reference sequence). The CDR3 consists of 16 residues. V dropped 5 bases and J dropped 4; count of bases not matched to a gene: 9. CDR3 sequence (DNA): TGTGCCAGTAGTCGAACAGGGGGCGCATCGTACAATGAGCAGTTCTTC. Translated, it gives CASSRTGGASYNEQFF. Using reference TRBV19 and TRBJ2-1 for the parts outside the CDR3, the full variable domain is DGGITQSPKYLFRKEGQNVTLSCEQNLNHDAMYWYRQDPGQGLRLIYYSQIVNDFQKGDIAEGYSVSREKKESFPLTVTSAQKNPTAFYLCASSRTGGASYNEQFFGPGTRLTVL.

The V call is TRBV11-2, the J call TRBJ2-7; 8 bases fit TRBD1. V dropped 1 base and J dropped 5; count of bases not matched to a gene: 7. Germline V CDR1 and CDR2: SGHAT, FQNNGV. The CDR3 sequence is 15 residues long. The CDR3 reads CASSLAPDRVDEQYF. In DNA, the CDR3 is TGTGCCAGCAGCTTAGCCCCGGACAGGGTAGACGAGCAGTACTTC. Filled out from reference TRBV11-2 and TRBJ2-7, the complete variable domain reads EAGVAQSPRYKIIEKRQSVAFWCNPISGHATLYWYQQILGQGPKLLIQFQNNGVVDDSQLPKDRFSAERLKGVDSTLKIQPAKLEDSAVYLCASSLAPDRVDEQYFGPGTRLTVT.

The chain employs TRBV27 and TRBJ2-7; the match to TRBD1 covers 11 bases. Germline trimming cut 8 bases from V and 4 bases from J; bases unmatched to any gene: 7. CDR3 size: 14 residues. Germline V gene lookup returns CDR1 MNHEY and CDR2 SMNVEV (reference sequence). The CDR3 reads CASSDGQGAYEQYF. As DNA, the CDR3 is TGTGCCAGCTCCGATGGACAGGGGGCATACGAGCAGTACTTC.

This chain links TRBV27 with TRBJ2-7; D is unresolved. Trimming removed 6 bases at V and 1 base at J, with 13 bases between. The CDR3 contains 14 residues. Germline V CDR1 and CDR2: MNHEY, SMNVEV (reference sequence). CDR3 sequence reads: CASSYGPKSYEQYF. For the CDR3, the DNA is TGTGCCAGCAGCTACGGACCGAAGTCCTACGAGCAGTACTTC.